This T cell receptor beta chain was captured in a study of blood T cell repertoires in COVID-19. Data came from immunoSEQ multiplex PCR; TCRdb stores just in-frame clones and leaves some out. Of roughly 99,000 clones in the sample, around 88% were seen once. The germline V gene encodes CDR1 SGDLS and CDR2 YYNGEE. This CDR3 spans 13 amino acids. Trimming left V 3 bases short and J 7 bases short, with 12 bases between. The receptor was derived from a man in his forties or fifties with active or convalescent COVID-19. The sequencing sample was made of peripheral blood. V usage is TRBV9 and J usage is TRBJ2-3; maybe TRBD2 (6 bases). The chain's CDR3 is CASSAPWTNTQYF. In DNA, the CDR3 is TGTGCCAGCAGCGCCCCCTGGACTAATACGCAGTATTTT.